These 27 T cell receptor beta chains were all obtained from the same sample, sequenced in a study of identical twins. TCRdb fed the 5' RACE reads into MiXCR, producing one record per CDR3 protein. The sample holds 430,000 or so distinct CDR3 sequences; roughly 24% are singletons and the top ten take about 3%. These data are also associated with another study on T cells expressing NK-cell markers.

The sample comprised CD4+ T cells sorted from blood. The receptors were gathered from a young woman in good health.

In its sample, this clonotype was seen a few times. The chain combines TRBV14 with TRBJ2-1; D is ambiguous. Deletions cut 4 bases from V and 8 bases from J, with 9 bases between. The CDR3 length is 12 residues. Germline loops: CDR1 SGHDN, CDR2 FVKESK. CDR3 DNA sequence: TGTGCCAGCAGCCTAATAGCCCATGAGCAGTTCTTC. This codes for CASSLIAHEQFF.

This clonotype was seen more than once but under ten times. V usage is TRBV5-1 and J usage is TRBJ2-2; weak D call: TRBD1 (5 bases). Trimming left V 4 bases short and J 4 bases short, with 14 bases between. The CDR3 is made up of 15 amino acids. Looked up from germline, CDR1 is SGHRS and CDR2 is YFSETQ. The CDR3: CASSPRQGFTGELFF. For the CDR3, the DNA is TGCGCCAGCAGCCCCCGTCAGGGATTCACCGGGGAGCTGTTTTTT.

This clonotype was observed a handful of times. The rearrangement uses TRBV27 and TRBJ2-5; D gene ambiguous. V gave up 0 bases and J gave up 3 bases, with 8 bases separating them. CDR1 is MNHEY, CDR2 SMNVEV, per germline (reference sequence). This CDR3 is built from 14 residues. CDR3 sequence (DNA): TGTGCCAGCAGTTTATCGTCGCCAGAAGAGACCCAGTACTTC. This encodes CASSLSSPEETQYF.

The CDR3 nucleotides read TGTGCCGTCTACAGGGGGCTGAGTGAAAAACTGTTTTTT. Protein product: CAVYRGLSEKLFF. V gene TRBV7-9 combines with J gene TRBJ1-4, with 9 positions matching TRBD1. The J segment lost 7 bases and the V segment lost 11 bases, leaving 8 bases of the junction unmatched. This CDR3 spans 13 amino acids. The germline V gene encodes CDR1 SEHNR and CDR2 FQNEAQ (reference sequence).

In this sample, this clonotype turned up a few times. This chain connects TRBV10-3 to TRBJ2-3, with 7 bases fitting TRBD1. After removal of 6 bases from V and 5 bases from J, the junction contained 8 bases not matched to a gene. The length of the CDR3 is 14 residues. CDR1 ENHRY and CDR2 SYGVKD come from the germline V gene. CDR3: CAISRDSRGDTQYF. Written as DNA, the CDR3 is TGTGCCATCAGCAGGGACAGTCGGGGAGATACGCAGTATTTT.

This CDR3 is CASSLWPSTSPSSGANVLTF. CDR3 coding DNA: TGCGCCAGCAGCTTGTGGCCCTCGACCAGCCCTAGCTCTGGGGCCAACGTCCTGACTTTC. The chain is built from TRBV5-1 and TRBJ2-6; no reliable D call. Germline V CDR1 and CDR2: SGHRS, YFSETQ. The CDR3 is 20 residues long. Trimming stripped 1 base from V and 0 bases from J, with 20 bases between.

The J gene is TRBJ2-1, the V gene TRBV20-1, with TRBD2 matching over 11 bases. After removal of 6 bases from V and 5 bases from J, the junction contained 9 bases not matched to a gene. The CDR3 consists of 15 residues. The germline gives CDR1 DFQATT, CDR2 SNEGSKA (reference sequence). CDR3 DNA sequence: TGCAGTGCACCCCTGACTAGCGGGGCAAACAATGAGCAGTTCTTC. Protein product: CSAPLTSGANNEQFF.

Only a few counts were recorded for this clonotype. The V call is TRBV4-2, the J call TRBJ1-5; no clear D gene. V lost 1 base to trimming and J lost 2 bases, with 12 bases between them. CDR1 and CDR2 (germline): LGHNA, YNFKEQ. The CDR3 spans 16 residues. In DNA form, the CDR3 reads TGTGCCAGCAGCCAAGGGGAAGTTGGGGGCAATCAGCCCCAGCATTTT. Residues: CASSQGEVGGNQPQHF.

This clonotype was counted only a few times. The chain carries TRBV10-3 and TRBJ1-6, with 9 nucleotides matching TRBD1. Trimming took 4 bases from V and 9 from J; bases not matched to a gene: 10. There are 16 residues in the CDR3. In germline, CDR1 is ENHRY, CDR2 SYGVKD. The CDR3 loop is CAISVKAGQGSSPLHF. CDR3 sequence (DNA): TGTGCCATCAGTGTTAAAGCGGGACAGGGTAGTTCACCCCTCCACTTT.

This chain's CDR3 is CASSLWDTHFAFF. The CDR3 coding sequence is TGTGCCAGCAGCTTATGGGACACTCACTTTGCTTTCTTT. This sequence joins TRBV11-2 and TRBJ1-1; possibly TRBD1 for D (6 bases). The CDR3 sequence is 13 residues long. Trimming took off 2 bases at V and 11 bases at J, with 15 bases between the two ends. Germline CDR1 and CDR2: SGHAT and FQNNGV.

This rearrangement joins TRBV6-5 to TRBJ2-5, with D perhaps TRBD2 (5 bases). The CDR3 is made up of 14 amino acids. Germline lookup yields CDR1 MNHEY and CDR2 SVGAGI. Trimming took 3 bases from V and 7 from J, leaving 15 bases between them. The CDR3 DNA reads TGTGCCAGCAGTTATCCCGCCCGGGGTGCGACCCAGTACTTC. This codes for CASSYPARGATQYF.

This clonotype was seen a few times. The chain carries TRBV14 and TRBJ2-7, with TRBD1 matching 8 bases. The CDR3 spans 15 residues. V shed 4 bases and J 4 bases; nucleotides not matched to a gene: 9. In germline, CDR1 is SGHDN, CDR2 FVKESK. The CDR3 DNA reads TGTGCCAGCAGCCCCTGGCAGGGGGCGCGTTACGAGCAGTACTTC. This encodes CASSPWQGARYEQYF.

This clonotype was seen more than once but under ten times. The chain employs TRBV20-1 and TRBJ2-3; D is unclear. This CDR3 contains 14 residues. V lost 2 bases to trimming and J lost 0 bases, with 9 bases between them. Germline V lookup: CDR1 DFQATT, CDR2 SNEGSKA (reference sequence). The CDR3 DNA follows: TGCAGTGCTAGACGGCTACAGAGCACAGATACGCAGTATTTT. Its protein product is CSARRLQSTDTQYF.

This clonotype was seen more than once but under ten times. V gene TRBV10-3 combines with J gene TRBJ1-2; the D gene is possibly TRBD1 (6 bases). Germline assignment: CDR1 ENHRY and CDR2 SYGVKD. The CDR3 spans 12 residues. V lost 6 bases to trimming and J lost 2 bases, with 7 bases between them. CDR3 sequence (DNA): TGTGCCATCAGACAGGGAAACTATGGCTACACCTTC. Amino acids: CAIRQGNYGYTF.

This clonotype was observed a handful of times. The chain recombines TRBV9 with TRBJ2-3, with 10 bases lining up with TRBD2. The CDR3 is 15 residues long. CDR1 SGDLS and CDR2 YYNGEE come from the germline V gene. V was pared by 7 bases and J by 2 bases, with 7 bases of the junction left unmatched. CDR3 region: CASGRLAGHTDTQYF. In DNA form, the CDR3 reads TGTGCCAGCGGGAGACTAGCGGGCCACACAGATACGCAGTATTTT.

This clonotype was detected only a few times. This chain links TRBV6-1 with TRBJ1-6, with 8 bases that match TRBD1. The CDR3 loop spans 14 amino acids. The germline CDR1 and CDR2 sequences are MNHNS and SASEGT. Trimming removed 6 bases from V and 8 bases from J; junction bases left unmatched: 6. The CDR3 region is CASRMGQAYSPLHF. The CDR3 coding sequence is TGTGCCAGCAGGATGGGACAGGCTTATTCACCCCTCCACTTT.

Only a few counts were recorded for this clonotype. CDR3 coding DNA: TGTGCCAGCATCAACAGGGGGCTGAACACTGAAGCTTTCTTT. Its protein is CASINRGLNTEAFF. V is TRBV7-9 and J is TRBJ1-1, with TRBD1 identical over 9 bases. The germline gives CDR1 SEHNR, CDR2 FQNEAQ (reference sequence). The CDR3 length is 14 residues. Trimming removed 7 bases from V and 0 bases from J; junction bases left unmatched: 3.

The rearrangement joins TRBV5-1 to TRBJ2-3; the D is unclear. CDR3 size: 15 residues. Trimming left V 4 bases short and J 2 bases short, with 14 bases between. The germline V gene has CDR1 SGHRS and CDR2 YFSETQ. CDR3 loop: CASSPKPMNTDTQYF. The DNA of the CDR3 is TGCGCCAGCAGCCCCAAGCCCATGAACACAGATACGCAGTATTTT.

The chain uses TRBV5-1 and TRBJ2-3; the D call may be TRBD1 or TRBD2 (5 bases each). CDR3 length: 15 amino acids. Germline-derived CDR1 and CDR2 are SGHRS and YFSETQ. V dropped 4 bases and J dropped 8 bases, with 20 bases sitting between them. CDR3 in amino acids: CASSLRTGLIGTQYF. The CDR3 bases are TGCGCCAGCAGCCTACGGACGGGGCTGATCGGTACGCAGTATTTT.

The chain carries TRBV11-3 and TRBJ2-1, with a weak D call TRBD2 (6 bases). This CDR3 has 17 amino acids. V dropped 5 bases and J dropped 4 bases, with 21 bases sitting between them. Germline CDR1 and CDR2: SGHNT and YENEEA. CDR3 region: CASSPPWSGLSYNEQFF. DNA for the CDR3: TGTGCCAGCAGCCCCCCTTGGTCGGGACTCTCTTACAATGAGCAGTTCTTC.

This clonotype has just a few counts. This chain joins TRBV2 and TRBJ1-6, with TRBD1 as a possible D gene (6 bases). The V gene lost 7 bases and the J gene lost 7 bases, with 11 bases spanning the gap. The germline V gene has CDR1 SNHLY and CDR2 FYNNEI. The CDR3 loop spans 13 amino acids. CDR3 DNA sequence: TGTGCCAGCATTGTGGACAGAAATTCACCCCTCCACTTT. Amino acid sequence: CASIVDRNSPLHF. Full variable domain (rest looked up from reference TRBV2 and TRBJ1-6): EPEVTQTPSHQVTQMGQEVILRCVPISNHLYFYWYRQILGQKVEFLVSFYNNEISEKSEIFDDQFSVERPDGSNFTLKIRSTKLEDSAMYFCASIVDRNSPLHFGNGTRLTVT.

The rearrangement uses TRBV5-1 and TRBJ2-1; 7 bases align to TRBD2. This CDR3 has 18 amino acids. V dropped 0 bases and J dropped 2; count of bases not matched to a gene: 11. The germline gives CDR1 SGHRS, CDR2 YFSETQ. The CDR3 loop reads CASSLESVGAGAYNEQFF. CDR3 DNA: TGCGCCAGCAGCTTGGAGAGTGTGGGCGCGGGGGCCTACAATGAGCAGTTCTTC. Drawing the rest from reference TRBV5-1 and TRBJ2-1, the complete variable domain is KAGVTQTPRYLIKTRGQQVTLSCSPISGHRSVSWYQQTPGQGLQFLFEYFSETQRNKGNFPGRFSGRQFSNSRSEMNVSTLELGDSALYLCASSLESVGAGAYNEQFFGPGTRLTVL.

This chain uses TRBV20-1 with TRBJ2-1, with 8 bases lining up with TRBD2. V dropped 6 bases and J dropped 7; count of bases not matched to a gene: 8. CDR1 is DFQATT and CDR2 is SNEGSKA in the germline V gene (reference sequence). The CDR3 runs to 13 residues. CDR3 DNA sequence: TGCAGTGCGGAAGGGACTAGAGGGAATGAGCAGTTCTTC. It specifies CSAEGTRGNEQFF.

This clonotype was counted only a few times. The CDR3 DNA reads as TGCGCCAGCAGCTTGGTAGGGGGGTCAGGGGCTGAAGCTTTCTTT. Translated, it gives CASSLVGGSGAEAFF. The gene calls are TRBV5-1 and TRBJ1-1, with TRBD1 as a possible D gene (6 bases). CDR1 and CDR2 from the germline V gene are SGHRS and YFSETQ. CDR3 size: 15 residues. V was trimmed by 0 bases and J by 6 bases, leaving 15 bases between them.

The chain is built from TRBV12-3 or TRBV12-4 and TRBJ2-3; weak D call: TRBD2 (7 bases). Trimming removed 4 bases from V and 5 bases from J, with 19 bases in between. This CDR3 is 16 amino acids long. CDR3: CASSSRWGREQDTQYF. DNA for the CDR3: TGTGCCAGCAGTTCCCGGTGGGGGCGGGAGCAAGATACGCAGTATTTT.

The V and J genes are TRBV7-8 and TRBJ2-5, with 7 bases aligning to TRBD1. CDR3 length: 14 residues. Germline V gives CDR1 SGHVS, CDR2 FQNEAQ. Unmatched junction bases numbered 7, after V lost 4 bases and J lost 5 bases. The CDR3: CASSSRQGYETQYF. The DNA for the CDR3 is TGTGCCAGCAGCTCGCGACAGGGTTACGAGACCCAGTACTTC.

The CDR3 reads CASSGQGDQPQHF. The CDR3, as DNA: TGTGCCAGCAGTGGACAGGGAGATCAGCCCCAGCATTTT. This chain links TRBV27 with TRBJ1-5; 8 bases match TRBD1. Losses at the gene ends were 5 bases for V and 5 bases for J; bases not matched to a gene: 2. The CDR3 is 13 amino acids. Germline CDR1 reads MNHEY; CDR2 reads SMNVEV (reference sequence).